The clone carrying this T cell receptor (beta chain) showed up many times. Methods used by the authors: From reference gene primer amplification, estimates of nucleated cell counts were derived. TCRdb's copy holds only in-frame clones and misses some; the assay was immunoSEQ multiplex PCR. That table is the source of V, J and clone size, and D and trimming were worked out from the DNA. The sample consists of around 190,000 clones, roughly 80% of them appearing once. The sample comes from a study of blood T cell repertoires in COVID-19. Study-level background: Spain, Italy and the United States supplied samples that represented acute and convalescent COVID-19. PBMCs, B-cell-depleted T cells, or T cells were the source of the cDNA or gDNA that made up the material.

Germline V gives CDR1 SGHDN, CDR2 FVKESK. Unmatched junction bases numbered 4, after V lost 5 bases and J lost 2 bases. The CDR3 is 16 residues long. It was during active infection that Seattle patients were enrolled and then longitudinally followed. This chain joins TRBV14 and TRBJ2-6; 9 bases fit TRBD1. The specimen sequenced was peripheral blood. The TCR originated in a woman aged 40 to 49 with COVID-19, enrolled during active disease. DNA of the CDR3: TGTGCCAGCAGCAGTTACAGGGGGCCTGGGGCCAACGTCCTGACTTTC. Protein product: CASSSYRGPGANVLTF.